This is a list of T cell receptor beta chains from one sample in a study of beta chain features in type 1 diabetes. Using immunoSEQ multiplex PCR, the repertoire was profiled, and TCRdb retains in-frame clones only, with some absent. The sample consists of approximately 160,000 clones, less than 9.5% of them appearing once. The specimen sequenced was central memory CD4+ T cells from blood. These receptors came from a young man in good health. CDR3s include the opening cysteine and the closing phenylalanine or tryptophan. Fields, in order: clone size, CDR3 length, J gene, D gene, V gene, CDR3 DNA, CDR3 protein. The D gene is left open where the match is weak. Where a row states a size, it is once, few, many or the class of an expanded clone; other rows omit it.

clone size: few
CDR3 length: 16
J gene: TRBJ2-3
D gene: -
V gene: TRBV7-3
CDR3 DNA: TGTGCCAGCAGCTGGGGGGTGGGCACAGAGAGGGATACGCAGTATTTT
CDR3 protein: CASSWGVGTERDTQYF

clone size: few
CDR3 length: 15
J gene: TRBJ1-3
D gene: TRBD1
V gene: TRBV30
CDR3 DNA: TGTGCCTGGAGTGGGGACAGGGAGCAAGGAAACACCATATATTTT
CDR3 protein: CAWSGDREQGNTIYF

clone size: few
CDR3 length: 17
J gene: TRBJ2-1
D gene: TRBD2
V gene: TRBV4-2
CDR3 DNA: TGTGCCAGCAGCCAACTCGCCGGGACTAGCGGGGAGAATGAGCAGTTCTTC
CDR3 protein: CASSQLAGTSGENEQFF

clone size: few
CDR3 length: 14
J gene: TRBJ2-7
D gene: -
V gene: TRBV30
CDR3 DNA: TGTGCCTGGAAACGCGTGGGGCCCGGCGGCGAGCAGTACTTC
CDR3 protein: CAWKRVGPGGEQYF

clone size: -
CDR3 length: 16
J gene: TRBJ2-2
D gene: TRBD2
V gene: TRBV7-2
CDR3 DNA: TGTGCCAGCAGCCCAAATAGCGGGGCGGGGACCGGGGAGCTGTTTTTT
CDR3 protein: CASSPNSGAGTGELFF

clone size: few
CDR3 length: 14
J gene: TRBJ2-1
D gene: -
V gene: TRBV7-3
CDR3 DNA: TGTGCCAGCAGCTTAATGGCTAGAATCAATGAGCAGTTCTTC
CDR3 protein: CASSLMARINEQFF

clone size: -
CDR3 length: 15
J gene: TRBJ1-3
D gene: -
V gene: TRBV18
CDR3 DNA: TGTGCCAGCTCACCACTCCGGGACATGGGTAACACCATATATTTT
CDR3 protein: CASSPLRDMGNTIYF

clone size: many
CDR3 length: 18
J gene: TRBJ2-2
D gene: TRBD2
V gene: TRBV9
CDR3 DNA: TGTGCCAGCAGCGGGGGACTAGCGGGGGGATCGAACACCGGGGAGCTGTTTTTT
CDR3 protein: CASSGGLAGGSNTGELFF

clone size: -
CDR3 length: 17
J gene: TRBJ2-1
D gene: -
V gene: TRBV4-3
CDR3 DNA: TGCGCCAGCAGCCAAGATCGTCTCAGAAGCTCCTACAATGAGCAGTTCTTC
CDR3 protein: CASSQDRLRSSYNEQFF

clone size: few
CDR3 length: 15
J gene: TRBJ2-7
D gene: -
V gene: TRBV28
CDR3 DNA: TGTGCCAGCAGTTTTCGACAGGTTGGGTCCTACGAGCAGTACTTC
CDR3 protein: CASSFRQVGSYEQYF

clone size: few
CDR3 length: 16
J gene: TRBJ2-1
D gene: TRBD2
V gene: TRBV9
CDR3 DNA: TGTGCCAGCAGCCTCCATGGGGCTAGCGGGAGGAGTGAGCAGTTCTTC
CDR3 protein: CASSLHGASGRSEQFF

clone size: -
CDR3 length: 13
J gene: TRBJ1-2
D gene: -
V gene: TRBV7-2
CDR3 DNA: TGTGCCAGCAGCCAAGGACAGTTTTATGGCTACACCTTC
CDR3 protein: CASSQGQFYGYTF

clone size: few
CDR3 length: 15
J gene: TRBJ1-5
D gene: TRBD1
V gene: TRBV28
CDR3 DNA: TGTGCCAGCAGTTTCCAGACAGGGGTGTATCAGCCCCAGCATTTT
CDR3 protein: CASSFQTGVYQPQHF

clone size: few
CDR3 length: 15
J gene: TRBJ2-7
D gene: -
V gene: TRBV11-3
CDR3 DNA: TGTGCCAGCAGCTTAAGTGGGGGGTATGGCTACGAGCAGTACTTC
CDR3 protein: CASSLSGGYGYEQYF

clone size: few
CDR3 length: 18
J gene: TRBJ1-5
D gene: TRBD1
V gene: TRBV19
CDR3 DNA: TGTGCCAGTAGCACCGACCCCCGACAGGGATGGAGCAATCAGCCCCAGCATTTT
CDR3 protein: CASSTDPRQGWSNQPQHF

clone size: few
CDR3 length: 14
J gene: TRBJ2-7
D gene: -
V gene: TRBV4-3
CDR3 DNA: TGCGCCAGCAGCCAAGATAGAGCGACCTACGAGCAGTACTTC
CDR3 protein: CASSQDRATYEQYF

clone size: many
CDR3 length: 16
J gene: TRBJ2-1
D gene: -
V gene: TRBV4-2
CDR3 DNA: TGTGCCAGCAGCCAAGTGGTAGCGGATTTCTACAATGAGCAGTTCTTC
CDR3 protein: CASSQVVADFYNEQFF

clone size: -
CDR3 length: 18
J gene: TRBJ1-2
D gene: TRBD1
V gene: TRBV4-3
CDR3 DNA: TGCGCCAGCAGCCAAGATGCTGGGACAGGGGACTTTAACTATGGCTACACCTTC
CDR3 protein: CASSQDAGTGDFNYGYTF

clone size: -
CDR3 length: 15
J gene: TRBJ2-1
D gene: TRBD2
V gene: TRBV4-3
CDR3 DNA: TGCGCCAGCAGCCCTCTCCCTAGCGGTTACAATGAGCAGTTCTTC
CDR3 protein: CASSPLPSGYNEQFF

clone size: -
CDR3 length: 15
J gene: TRBJ2-5
D gene: -
V gene: TRBV15
CDR3 DNA: TGTGCCACCAGCAGAGATTTCGAGGAGGGGGAGACCCAGTACTTC
CDR3 protein: CATSRDFEEGETQYF

clone size: -
CDR3 length: 15
J gene: TRBJ2-3
D gene: TRBD1
V gene: TRBV10-3
CDR3 DNA: TGTGCCATCAGCACCCAGGGGGCCGGCACAGATACGCAGTATTTT
CDR3 protein: CAISTQGAGTDTQYF

clone size: few
CDR3 length: 13
J gene: TRBJ2-2
D gene: TRBD1
V gene: TRBV29-1
CDR3 DNA: TGCAGCGGCGAAAACAGGGGTAACGGGGAGCTGTTTTTT
CDR3 protein: CSGENRGNGELFF

clone size: few
CDR3 length: 16
J gene: TRBJ2-5
D gene: TRBD2
V gene: TRBV5-6
CDR3 DNA: TGTGCCAGCAGCTCCCGACTAGCGGGTTATCAAGAGACCCAGTACTTC
CDR3 protein: CASSSRLAGYQETQYF

clone size: few
CDR3 length: 16
J gene: TRBJ2-6
D gene: TRBD1
V gene: TRBV28
CDR3 DNA: TGTGCCCATAGCAGGGGGCAACACTCTGGGGCCAACGTCCTGACTTTC
CDR3 protein: CAHSRGQHSGANVLTF

clone size: few
CDR3 length: 14
J gene: TRBJ2-1
D gene: TRBD2
V gene: TRBV6-1
CDR3 DNA: TGTGCCAGCAGTAAACTAGCGGACTACAATGAGCAGTTCTTC
CDR3 protein: CASSKLADYNEQFF

clone size: few
CDR3 length: 15
J gene: TRBJ2-3
D gene: TRBD1
V gene: TRBV15
CDR3 DNA: TGTGCCACCAGCGTAGGGGACAGGGTTGGAGATACGCAGTATTTT
CDR3 protein: CATSVGDRVGDTQYF

clone size: -
CDR3 length: 14
J gene: TRBJ2-5
D gene: TRBD2
V gene: TRBV5-1
CDR3 DNA: TGCGCCAGCGGCGGAGCGGGGGGGCAAGAGACCCAGTACTTC
CDR3 protein: CASGGAGGQETQYF

clone size: few
CDR3 length: 16
J gene: TRBJ2-1
D gene: -
V gene: TRBV4-2
CDR3 DNA: TGTGCCAGCAGCCAAGATCCAATCGGGGGGCTCAATGAGCAGTTCTTC
CDR3 protein: CASSQDPIGGLNEQFF

clone size: -
CDR3 length: 15
J gene: TRBJ2-5
D gene: -
V gene: TRBV5-1
CDR3 DNA: TGCGCCAGCAGCTTGGGACAGGGACTCGGAGAGACCCAGTACTTC
CDR3 protein: CASSLGQGLGETQYF

clone size: few
CDR3 length: 15
J gene: TRBJ2-7
D gene: TRBD1
V gene: TRBV14
CDR3 DNA: TGTGCCAGCAGCCGGTGGGGACAGTCCCCCTACGAGCAGTACTTC
CDR3 protein: CASSRWGQSPYEQYF

clone size: few
CDR3 length: 14
J gene: TRBJ2-5
D gene: -
V gene: TRBV11-2
CDR3 DNA: TGTGCCAGCACCTGGGCGGGTAGTGAGGAGACCCAGTACTTC
CDR3 protein: CASTWAGSEETQYF

clone size: many
CDR3 length: 15
J gene: TRBJ2-1
D gene: TRBD2
V gene: TRBV5-4
CDR3 DNA: TGTGCCAGCAGCCGGAAGACTAGCGGGGGTAATGAGCAGTTCTTC
CDR3 protein: CASSRKTSGGNEQFF

clone size: -
CDR3 length: 13
J gene: TRBJ2-7
D gene: -
V gene: TRBV7-9
CDR3 DNA: TGTGCCAGCAGCCCTGGACAAGTCTACGAGCAGTACTTC
CDR3 protein: CASSPGQVYEQYF

clone size: -
CDR3 length: 15
J gene: TRBJ2-1
D gene: -
V gene: TRBV19
CDR3 DNA: TGTGCCAGTAATCCAGCGGCAAGCTCCTACAATGAGCAGTTCTTC
CDR3 protein: CASNPAASSYNEQFF

clone size: few
CDR3 length: 16
J gene: TRBJ2-5
D gene: TRBD1
V gene: TRBV5-4
CDR3 DNA: TGTGCCAGCAGCTTGCCGGACAGGGGGCGCGGGGAGACCCAGTACTTC
CDR3 protein: CASSLPDRGRGETQYF

clone size: few
CDR3 length: 17
J gene: TRBJ2-3
D gene: TRBD2
V gene: TRBV10-3
CDR3 DNA: TGTGCCATCAGCAGTGGTACTAGCGGGGACCGCACAGATACGCAGTATTTT
CDR3 protein: CAISSGTSGDRTDTQYF

clone size: few
CDR3 length: 14
J gene: TRBJ2-3
D gene: TRBD2
V gene: TRBV30
CDR3 DNA: TGTGCCTGCTCCGGGACTAGAGAAGGGTATACGCAGTATTTT
CDR3 protein: CACSGTREGYTQYF